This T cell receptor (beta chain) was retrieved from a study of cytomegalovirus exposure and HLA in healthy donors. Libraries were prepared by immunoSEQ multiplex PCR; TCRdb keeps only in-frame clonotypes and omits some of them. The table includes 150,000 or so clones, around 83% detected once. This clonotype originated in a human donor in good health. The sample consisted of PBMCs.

The CDR3 nucleotides are TGCGCCACCAGGGACAGGGGGCCTCAAGAGACCCAGTACTTC. Translating gives CATRDRGPQETQYF. The chain carries TRBV4-1 and TRBJ2-5; TRBD1 matches 12 bases. This CDR3 spans 14 amino acids. CDR1 and CDR2 (germline): MGHRA, YSYEKL. The V segment lost 10 bases and the J segment 2 bases; nucleotides outside the gene matches: 5.